This paragraph reports one T cell receptor beta chain. This sample stems from a study of graft-versus-host responses after intestinal transplantation. The junction had 9 bases not matched to a gene; V was cut back by 10 bases and J by 4 bases. This CDR3 contains 14 residues. CDR1 is SGHDN and CDR2 is FVKESK in the germline V gene. Generated by immunoSEQ multiplex PCR, the TCRdb table keeps only in-frame clones and is missing some. This table holds 57,000 or so clones, under 95% found once. The sequenced sample was PBMCs, obtained approximately four months after intestinal transplantation. The receptor's source is a human patient who received an intestinal transplant, so some T cells may come from the graft donor. The chain couples TRBV14 to TRBJ2-2; 7 bases agree with TRBD2. In nucleotides, the CDR3 is TGTGCCACCAACAACCCGGGGGGCACCGGGGAGCTGTTTTTT. This translates into CATNNPGGTGELFF.